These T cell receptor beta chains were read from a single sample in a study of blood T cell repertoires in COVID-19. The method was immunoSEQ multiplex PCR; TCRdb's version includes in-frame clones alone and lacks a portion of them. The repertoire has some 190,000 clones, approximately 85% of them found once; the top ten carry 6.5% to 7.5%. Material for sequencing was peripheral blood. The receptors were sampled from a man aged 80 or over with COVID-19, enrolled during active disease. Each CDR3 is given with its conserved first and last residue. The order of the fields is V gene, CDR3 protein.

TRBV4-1 CASSQDRLAGGLGQYF
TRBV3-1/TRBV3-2 CASSQGRGGEAFF
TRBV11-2 CASSLVPGAYGYTF
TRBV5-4 CASSEGGPYNEQFF
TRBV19 CASTFGTSGGAHVLNEQFF
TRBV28 CASSFRQVYRPQHF
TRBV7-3 CASSLGPTQTAGYGYTF
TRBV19 CASSIQGFSNQPQHF
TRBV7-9 CASSLLRRDSKNIQYF
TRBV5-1 CASSPLKGQGGGYGYTF
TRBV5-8 CASSRLGRSGARISPQHF
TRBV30 CAWQTGIMNTEAFF
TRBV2 CASRGAGGYEQYF
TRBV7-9 CASSPPGQPQHF
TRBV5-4 CASSAGLEQYF
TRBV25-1 CASSGGPDRDYEQYF
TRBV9 CASSVYGSGANVLTF
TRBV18 CASSQAGNNSPLHF
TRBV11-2 CASSLDQISYEQYF
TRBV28 CASSSPGRGGDYGYTF
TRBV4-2 CASTPQGQGRFSYGYTF
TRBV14 CASSARNPTGGVIRDTEAFF
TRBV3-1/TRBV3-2 CASSRTADSGDTQYF
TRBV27 CASSLNRYSNYGYTF
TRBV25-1 CASSPHGAGGAQPQHF
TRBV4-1 CASSHLDRGGGYTF
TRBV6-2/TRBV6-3 CASSYLSRDTEAFF
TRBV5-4 CASSSSGIDEKLFF